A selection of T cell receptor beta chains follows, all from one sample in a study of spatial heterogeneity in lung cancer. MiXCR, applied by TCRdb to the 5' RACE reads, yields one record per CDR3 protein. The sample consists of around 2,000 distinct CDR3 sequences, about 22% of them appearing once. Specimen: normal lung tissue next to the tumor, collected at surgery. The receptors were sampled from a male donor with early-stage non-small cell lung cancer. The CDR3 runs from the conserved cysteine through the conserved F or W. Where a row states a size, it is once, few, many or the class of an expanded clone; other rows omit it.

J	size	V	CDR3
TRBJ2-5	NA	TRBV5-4	CASSLAGLEMETQYF
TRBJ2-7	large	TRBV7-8	CASSARTGVRYEQYF
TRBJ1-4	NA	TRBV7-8	CASSSRMGREVIEKLFF
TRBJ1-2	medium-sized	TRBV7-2	CASSPNRTPNYGYTF
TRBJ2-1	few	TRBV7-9	CASSSGWDSFNEQFF
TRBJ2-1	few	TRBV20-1	CSGRRLVGGTYNEQFF
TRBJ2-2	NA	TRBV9	CASSVRQGSGELFF
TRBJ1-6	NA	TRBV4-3	CASSQVDASPLHF
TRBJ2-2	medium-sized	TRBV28	CASSSPPGELFF
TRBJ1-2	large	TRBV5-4	CASSLRGASRDYGYTF
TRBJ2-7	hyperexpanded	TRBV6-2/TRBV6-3	CASSRTGPYEQYF
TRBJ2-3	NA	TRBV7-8	CASSLDSGTDNTDTQYF
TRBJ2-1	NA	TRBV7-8	CASSLNFDNEQFF
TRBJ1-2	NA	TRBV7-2	CASSPAGTGKIYGYTF
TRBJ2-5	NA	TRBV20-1	CSARDSLVETQYF
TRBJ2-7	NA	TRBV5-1	CASSLAGAQGSYEQYF
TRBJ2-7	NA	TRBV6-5	CASSYSTLAGYEQYF
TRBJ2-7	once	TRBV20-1	CSAGIGQGYEQYF
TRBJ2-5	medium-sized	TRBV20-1	CSAKWQTYQETQYF
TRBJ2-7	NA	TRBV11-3	CASSRRQGRNYEQYF
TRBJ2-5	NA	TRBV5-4	CASSLVTGGGETQYF
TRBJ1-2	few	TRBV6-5	CASSDNQGAGGYTF
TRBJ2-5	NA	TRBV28	CASTAGRGETQYF
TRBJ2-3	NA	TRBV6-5	CASSPWTSTDTQYF
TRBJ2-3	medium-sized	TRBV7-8	CASSFRLAGADTQYF
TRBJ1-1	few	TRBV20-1	CSASTGWTEAFF
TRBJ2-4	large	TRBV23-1	CASSQRGPAKNIQYF
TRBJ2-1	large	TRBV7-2	CASTASGAADEQFF
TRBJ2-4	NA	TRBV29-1	CSVGTSGRNIQYF
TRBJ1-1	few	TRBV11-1	CASSLRTGNTEAFF
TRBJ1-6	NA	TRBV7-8	CASSPQSIGQPSPLHF
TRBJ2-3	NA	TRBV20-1	CSAINGGEGTDTQYF
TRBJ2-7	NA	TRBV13	CASSLGQSYEQYF
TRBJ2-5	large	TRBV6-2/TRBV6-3	CASSYHIEETQYF
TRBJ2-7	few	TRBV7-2	CASSLVRGYEQYF
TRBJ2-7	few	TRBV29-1	CSVGRGQSYEQYF
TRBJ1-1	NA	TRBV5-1	CASSFADMNTEAFF
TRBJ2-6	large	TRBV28	CASSFTDRSSGANVLTF
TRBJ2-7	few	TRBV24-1	CATSAHSYEQYF
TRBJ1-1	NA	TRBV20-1	CSAFQPAKGVVFF
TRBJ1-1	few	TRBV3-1	CASSVLNRDTEAFF
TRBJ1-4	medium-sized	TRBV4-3	CASSPRSRAGTGDFEKLFF
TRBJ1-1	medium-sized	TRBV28	CASTVVTEAFF
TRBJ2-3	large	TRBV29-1	CSVESGGNTQYF
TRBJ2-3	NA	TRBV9	CASSPYPGGRADTQYF
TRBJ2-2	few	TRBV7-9	CASSPRGGGTVTGELFF
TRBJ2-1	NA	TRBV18	CASSPHSYNEQFF
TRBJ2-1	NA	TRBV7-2	CASSLDGYNEQFF
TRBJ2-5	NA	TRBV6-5	CASSYGRGLHETQYF
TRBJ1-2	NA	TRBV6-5	CASSYSGGAGGYTF